The rows below give T cell receptor beta chains drawn from one sample of a study of long-term antiretroviral therapy in people with HIV. Produced via immunoSEQ multiplex PCR; TCRdb's table is partial and in-frame only. The table records under 20,000 clones, roughly 86% of them present only once. Sequencing used unsorted PBMCs, obtained 0.5 years after starting antiretroviral therapy. The receptors originated from a man aged 35 to 55 with HIV. Both conserved end residues are part of each CDR3. Each record gives: clone size, V gene, CDR3 protein. Where a row states a size, it is once, few, many or the class of an expanded clone; other rows omit it.

>once|TRBV7-8
CASSFLRENYGYTF
>.|TRBV15
CATSRSGNSYEQYF
>.|TRBV28
CASSLGTGNGYTF
>.|TRBV6-1
CASSARQGHTEAFF
>.|TRBV7-8
CASSSPGPDYEQYF
>.|TRBV6-1
CASSEIGQGVTDTQYF
>.|TRBV2
CASRGGQVGGTQYF
>.|TRBV19
CASSSRPPGTGGQVEQYF
>once|TRBV19
CASSIALGSGNPDTQYF
>once|TRBV7-2
CASSFSPMDTEAFF
>.|TRBV5-1
CASSLARSAGELFF
>.|TRBV7-8
CASSLGLRPRPDLVETQYF
>few|TRBV27
CASSLGGEQYF
>.|TRBV29-1
CSVDEGVSHEQYF
>.|TRBV6-4
CASSDRSGSTDTQYF
>.|TRBV5-1
CASSHPGSYEQYF
>.|TRBV7-3
CASSLWGGSGNTIYF